This TCR beta chain was documented in a study of T cells expressing NK-cell markers (dated by TCRdb to about 2020). Concerning the study at large: Three sorted T-cell subsets (CD3+CD56+NKG2C+, CD3+CD56+NKG2C- and CD3+CD56-NKG2C+) from about 8 donors had their TCR beta-chain repertoires profiled. The eight sequenced donors were randomly selected healthy volunteers, three men and five women. Seven of the eight sequenced donors were HCMV-seropositive and one was HCMV-seronegative. Libraries were sequenced as 2 x 150 bp reads on Illumina HiSeq 2000/2500, MiSeq or NextSeq.

Overall study outcomes, separate from this receptor: Those dominant clonotypes were again the most abundant among CD3+CD56-NKG2C+ cells in a handful of donors, at roughly 25-65%. Whether the expanded NKG2C-expressing T cell clones were specific for HCMV antigens remained unclear. In roughly six donors, the dominant CD3+CD56+NKG2C+ clonotypes ranked among the top 10 CD8+ clonotypes, making up about 1.0-8% of CD8+ T cells.

Notes on this clonotype: Its antigen is not yet known.

Sequencing used an Illumina HiSeq 2000. The TCR beta cDNA libraries were made using 5'RACE template switching, a step that added both a universal primer site and unique molecular identifiers. cDNA synthesis was primed from the TCR beta constant segment, followed by two successive PCR amplification steps. Per the original workflow: MIGEC handled demultiplexing of the reads and grouping by UMI, while MiTCR was used to assemble and quantify clonotypes. Only TCR cDNA sequences supported by at least two reads were kept to exclude erroneous sequences. The tcR package was used for downstream repertoire analysis, and clonotypes were matched between fractions using CDR3 nucleotide sequence together with V segment. VDJmatch was used to annotate antigen specificity against VDJdb, with one amino acid substitution in CDR3 permitted. The reads went through TCRdb reprocessing, and each CDR3 protein sequence gets one entry with no DNA. The V and J calls here are based on TCRdb, not the publication. This sample's records show 300,000 to 500,000 distinct CDR3 sequences. Together, the top ten hold roughly 10% of the sample.

Looking up the germline V gene yields CDR1 SGHVS and CDR2 FQNEAQ. Taken from cysteine to phenylalanine, the CDR3 has 16 residues. The protein alone is recorded here. A commercial ELISA kit detecting HCMV-specific IgG in serum was used to determine HCMV serostatus. Ficoll density gradient centrifugation was used to isolate peripheral blood mononuclear cells from blood. Sequencing was done on a sample of blood T cells: a sorted CD56 or NKG2C T cell subset, CD4+ or CD8+ T cells, or bulk PBMC T cells (not recorded which). The chain couples TRBV7-8 to TRBJ1-2; TCRdb lists TRBD1, though no DNA is available to test this call. This TCR came from a woman aged 50 to 60 in good health. Donor details come from another sample of the same person, matched by shared clones. The CDR3 region has the sequence CASSLASQTGGYGYTF. When the CDR3 is completed using the reference TRBV7-8 and TRBJ1-2 genes on either side, the full variable domain is GAGVSQSPRYKVAKRGQDVALRCDPISGHVSLFWYQQALGQGPEFLTYFQNEAQLDKSGLPSDRFFAERPEGSVSTLKIQRTQQEDSAVYLCASSLASQTGGYGYTFGSGTRLTVV.